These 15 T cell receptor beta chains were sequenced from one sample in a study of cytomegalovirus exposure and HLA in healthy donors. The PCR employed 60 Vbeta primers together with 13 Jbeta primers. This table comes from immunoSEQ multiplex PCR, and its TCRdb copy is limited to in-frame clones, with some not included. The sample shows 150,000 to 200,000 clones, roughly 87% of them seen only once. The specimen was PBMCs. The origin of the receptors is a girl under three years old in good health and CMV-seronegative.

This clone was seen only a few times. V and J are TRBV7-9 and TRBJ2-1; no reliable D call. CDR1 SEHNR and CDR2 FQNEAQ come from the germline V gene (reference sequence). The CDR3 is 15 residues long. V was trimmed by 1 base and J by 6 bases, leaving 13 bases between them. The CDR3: CASSLVNRVVNEQFF. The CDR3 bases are TGTGCCAGCAGCTTAGTCAATCGGGTGGTCAATGAGCAGTTCTTC.

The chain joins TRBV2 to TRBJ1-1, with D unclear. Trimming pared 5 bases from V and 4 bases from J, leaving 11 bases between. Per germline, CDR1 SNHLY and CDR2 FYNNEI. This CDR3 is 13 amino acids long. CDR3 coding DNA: TGTGCCAGCAGTTTCGGGGTGAGCACTGAAGCTTTCTTT. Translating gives CASSFGVSTEAFF.

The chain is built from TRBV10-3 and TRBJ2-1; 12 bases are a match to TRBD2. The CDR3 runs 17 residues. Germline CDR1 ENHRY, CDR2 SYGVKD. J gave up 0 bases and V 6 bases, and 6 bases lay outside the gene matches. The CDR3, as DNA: TGTGCCATCAGCGGACTAGCGGGGTTGAGCTCCTACAATGAGCAGTTCTTC. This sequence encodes CAISGLAGLSSYNEQFF.

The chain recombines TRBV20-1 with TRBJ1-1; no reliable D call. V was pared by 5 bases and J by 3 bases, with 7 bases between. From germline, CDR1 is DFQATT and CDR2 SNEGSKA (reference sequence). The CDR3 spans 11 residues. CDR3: CSARVDTEAFF. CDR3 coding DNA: TGCAGTGCTCGCGTTGACACTGAAGCTTTCTTT.

This CDR3 is CAISDPSTIYF. For the CDR3, the DNA is TGTGCCATCAGTGACCCCTCCACCATATATTTT. The chain uses TRBV10-3 and TRBJ1-3; unclear D gene. CDR3 length equals 11 residues. CDR1 and CDR2 (germline): ENHRY, SYGVKD. Trimming shortened V by 3 bases and J by 9 bases, and 6 bases separated the two germline ends.

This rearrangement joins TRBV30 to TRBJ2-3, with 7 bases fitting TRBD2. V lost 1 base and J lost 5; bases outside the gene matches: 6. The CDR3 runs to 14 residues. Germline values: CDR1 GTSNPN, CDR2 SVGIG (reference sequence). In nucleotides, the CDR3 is TGTGCCTGGAGTGACGGCGGGGGTATAGATACGCAGTATTTT. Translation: CAWSDGGGIDTQYF.

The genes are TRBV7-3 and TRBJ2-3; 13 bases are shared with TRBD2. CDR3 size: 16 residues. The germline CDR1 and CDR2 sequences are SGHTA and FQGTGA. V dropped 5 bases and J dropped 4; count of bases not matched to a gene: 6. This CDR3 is CASSITGTSGADTQYF. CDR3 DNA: TGTGCCAGCAGCATTACCGGGACTAGCGGGGCAGATACGCAGTATTTT. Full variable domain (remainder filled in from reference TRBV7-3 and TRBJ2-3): GAGVSQTPSNKVTEKGKYVELRCDPISGHTALYWYRQSLGQGPEFLIYFQGTGAADDSGLPNDRFFAVRPEGSVSTLKIQRTERGDSAVYLCASSITGTSGADTQYFGPGTRLTVL.

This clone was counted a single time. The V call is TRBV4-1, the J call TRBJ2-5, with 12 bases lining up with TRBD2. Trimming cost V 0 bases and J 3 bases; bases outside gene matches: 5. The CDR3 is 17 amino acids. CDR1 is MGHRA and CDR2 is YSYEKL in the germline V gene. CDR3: CASSQDGTSGSKETQYF. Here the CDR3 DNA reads TGCGCCAGCAGCCAAGATGGGACTAGCGGGTCCAAAGAGACCCAGTACTTC.

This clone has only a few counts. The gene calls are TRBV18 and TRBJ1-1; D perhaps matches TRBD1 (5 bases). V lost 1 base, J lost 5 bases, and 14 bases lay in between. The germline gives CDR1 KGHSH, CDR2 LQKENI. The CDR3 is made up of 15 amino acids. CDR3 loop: CASSPREGMDTEAFF. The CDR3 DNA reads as TGTGCCAGCTCACCACGGGAGGGGATGGATACTGAAGCTTTCTTT.

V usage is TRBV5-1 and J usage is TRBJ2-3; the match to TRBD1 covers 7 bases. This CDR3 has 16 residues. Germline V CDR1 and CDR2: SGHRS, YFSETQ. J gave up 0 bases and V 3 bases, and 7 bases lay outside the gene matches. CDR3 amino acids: CASSSDRFLSTDTQYF. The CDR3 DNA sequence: TGCGCCAGCAGCTCGGACAGGTTTCTAAGCACAGATACGCAGTATTTT.

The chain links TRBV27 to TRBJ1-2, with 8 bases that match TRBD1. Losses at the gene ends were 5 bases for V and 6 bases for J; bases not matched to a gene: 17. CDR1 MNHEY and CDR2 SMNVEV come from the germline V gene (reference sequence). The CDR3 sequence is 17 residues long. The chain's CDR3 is CASSHRGQGASLNGYTF. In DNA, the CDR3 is TGTGCCAGCAGTCATCGTGGGCAGGGGGCGAGTCTGAATGGCTACACCTTC.

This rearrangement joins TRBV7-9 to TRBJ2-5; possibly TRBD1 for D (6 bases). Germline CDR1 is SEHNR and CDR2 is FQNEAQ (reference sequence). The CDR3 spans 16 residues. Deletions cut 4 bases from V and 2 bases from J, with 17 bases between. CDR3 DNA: TGTGCCAGCAGCTCGCTACAGGGTAGTTGGCAAGAGACCCAGTACTTC. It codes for CASSSLQGSWQETQYF.

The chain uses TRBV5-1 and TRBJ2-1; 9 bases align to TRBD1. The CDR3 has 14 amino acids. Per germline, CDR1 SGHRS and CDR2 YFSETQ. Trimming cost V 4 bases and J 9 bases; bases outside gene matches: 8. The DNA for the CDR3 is TGCGCCAGCAGCGCCGGACAGGGGTCGAGTGAGCAGTTCTTC. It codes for CASSAGQGSSEQFF.

The chain's CDR3 is CASSGGGPVNNEQFF. The CDR3 coding sequence is TGTGCCAGCAGTGGGGGAGGGCCGGTTAACAATGAGCAGTTCTTC. This chain uses TRBV2 with TRBJ2-1; 7 nucleotides line up with TRBD2. Germline-derived CDR1 and CDR2 are SNHLY and FYNNEI. CDR3 length: 15 residues. Trimming at V came to 4 bases and at J to 5 bases, leaving 8 bases not matched to a gene.

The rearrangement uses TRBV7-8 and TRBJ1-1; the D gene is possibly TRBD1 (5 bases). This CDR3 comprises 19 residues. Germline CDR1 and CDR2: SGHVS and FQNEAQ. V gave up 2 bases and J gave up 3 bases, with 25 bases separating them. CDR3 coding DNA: TGTGCCAGCAGCTTAATGTCCACAGGTCCCCTCCCCATGCACACTGAAGCTTTCTTT. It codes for CASSLMSTGPLPMHTEAFF. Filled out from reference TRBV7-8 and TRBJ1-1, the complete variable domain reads GAGVSQSPRYKVAKRGQDVALRCDPISGHVSLFWYQQALGQGPEFLTYFQNEAQLDKSGLPSDRFFAERPEGSVSTLKIQRTQQEDSAVYLCASSLMSTGPLPMHTEAFFGQGTRLTVV.